A few counts support the clone carrying this TCR beta chain. Antigen unknown. The CDR3 loop spans 15 amino acids. Germline V gene lookup returns CDR1 LNHNV and CDR2 YYDKDF (reference sequence). Trimming pared 4 bases from V and 2 bases from J, leaving 12 bases between. This record comes from a study of identical twins. TCRdb re-analysed the 5' RACE reads in MiXCR, keeping a single row per CDR3 protein. Altogether approximately 890,000 distinct CDR3 sequences are present, around 12% being singletons, with the ten largest covering around 1.5%. Broader study findings: The presence of invariant MAIT and iNKT cells could partly confound analyses of zero-insertion sequences.

These data also featured in a second study, about yellow fever vaccine responses in identical twins.

The receptor's source is a woman aged 18-29 years in good health. The specimen was PBMCs. The chain is built from TRBV15 and TRBJ2-1; TRBD2 is a possible D gene (6 bases). This CDR3 is CATSTGTGPYNEQFF. CDR3 coding DNA: TGTGCCACCAGCACCGGGACTGGACCCTACAATGAGCAGTTCTTC.